This paragraph reports one T cell receptor (beta chain). Its antigen is unknown. No per-base quality is available; no much larger clone lies one base away. From its cysteine to its phenylalanine, the CDR3 spans 15 amino acids. The read is trimmed to its CDR3 DNA, 45 bases read in frame from base 1. For CDR1 and CDR2, the germline V gene lists SNHLY and FYNNEI. V is shortened by 3 bases, J by 1 base, and the region joining them spans 10 bases. Receptors were amplified or captured by the immunoSEQ multiplex PCR assay. The original pipeline was this. A statistical classification framework was developed to diagnose cytomegalovirus status using the catalog of TCR beta chain sequences. Drawn from immuneACCESS, this table holds only the in-frame rearrangements with V and J called that TCRdb kept. Clones are partly lost; checked studies trace under half to an unresolved V gene and leave the rest unexplained. The V and J calls and the clone size are those of that table, but D and trimming were determined from the DNA. This sample gives approximately 70,000 clones in total; 94% of them show up just once. More than 0.8% of the sample rests with the top ten.

This sample is part of a study of cytomegalovirus exposure and HLA in healthy donors (dated by TCRdb to about 2017). Study-wide context: According to a later analysis, the 120 or so validation repertoires were produced on the same platform as the 700 or so repertoires of the first cohort. The study aimed to test whether signatures of past pathogen exposure could be identified by cataloging public T cell receptors. A separate validation cohort of about 110 different subjects was used in addition to the roughly 670-subject first cohort. The study combined high-throughput TCR immunosequencing, statistical association of individual TCRs with disease status, and machine learning to predict cytomegalovirus infection status.

The donors belonged to the validation cohort of approximately 130 subjects, which was separate from the roughly 680-subject first cohort. Overall study results and their limits: Subsequent analysis determined that TCRs grouped into clusters in the first cohort also showed a tendency toward co-occurrence across the 90 to 150 validation repertoires, and 94% of cluster scores exceeded 0. In the study, approximately 150 TCR beta chains were listed as associated with cytomegalovirus. The authors suggested that the approach could potentially be generalized to other disease states and immunological phenotypes. Three of the identified cytomegalovirus-associated TCR beta chains were confirmed in vitro to be specific for cytomegalovirus antigens. A later analysis had no HLA typing for the validation cohort, so co-occurrence there was scored across all 110 or so repertoires. Across donors, most TCR sequences were observed very rarely, whereas some public TCRs were present in many individuals. Cytomegalovirus status was reported to be diagnosed by the classifier with high specificity and sensitivity in both the original and validation cohorts.

The chain is made from TRBV2 and TRBJ1-5; possibly the D gene is TRBD1, per 6 matching bases. Sequenced: PBMCs. This clonotype was sampled from a woman aged 18-29 years in good health and CMV-seronegative. The CDR3 reads as follows: CASSEQGTSNQPQHF. The bases read TGTGCCAGCAGTGAGCAGGGGACCAGCAATCAGCCCCAGCATTTT.